These T cell receptor beta chains were read from a single sample in a study of STAT3 mutations in large granular lymphocyte leukemia. Only in-frame clones appear in the TCRdb table, and some are missing; sequencing was by immunoSEQ multiplex PCR. The profile shows around 30,000 clones, around 88% of them singletons. Material for sequencing was peripheral blood mononuclear cells. The receptors shown here come from a man aged 55 to 70 with T-cell large granular lymphocyte leukemia. Some clones in this sample may be carry-over from other donors' samples. Both conserved end residues are part of each CDR3. A D gene is named only where the DNA matches it firmly. Clone size, where shown, is once, few, many, or a class for clones that have expanded.

v_call	clone_size	d_call	j_call	cdr3_nt	cdr3_aa
TRBV7-2	once	-	TRBJ1-2	TGTGCCAGCGCCGCCCCGAGGACCGGCTACACCTTC	CASAAPRTGYTF
TRBV9	-	-	TRBJ1-4	TGTGCCAGCAGCGTATTGGCAGGCCTGAATGAAAAACTGTTTTTT	CASSVLAGLNEKLFF
TRBV2	-	-	TRBJ1-6	TGTGCCAGCAACGTCAGGGGCTATAATTCACCCCTCCACTTT	CASNVRGYNSPLHF
TRBV11-1	-	-	TRBJ2-1	TGTGCCAGCAGCTTAAAGCTAGTTGGTAGATTTGGGCAGTTCTTC	CASSLKLVGRFGQFF
TRBV18	-	TRBD1	TRBJ2-7	TGTGCCAGCTCACAAGGACAGGGTAACGAGCAGTACTTC	CASSQGQGNEQYF
TRBV5-1	-	TRBD2	TRBJ2-7	TGCGCCAGCAGCTTGGGGGACTATCGGCCCTACGAGCAGTACTTC	CASSLGDYRPYEQYF
TRBV27	once	-	TRBJ1-4	TGTGCCAGCGGTCGACTCGGGAGCGAAAAACTGTTTTTT	CASGRLGSEKLFF
TRBV18	once	TRBD2	TRBJ2-7	TGTGCCAGCTCACCCCTAGAAATCGGACTAGCGGGTTCCTCGGGATCCTACGAGCAGTACTTC	CASSPLEIGLAGSSGSYEQYF
TRBV30	-	-	TRBJ2-3	TGTGCCTGGACTACTACAGATACGCAGTATTTT	CAWTTTDTQYF
TRBV10-3	-	-	TRBJ2-1	TGTGCCATCAGGGAGAATAGCGGTGAGCAGTTCTTC	CAIRENSGEQFF
TRBV30	-	-	TRBJ2-1	TGTGCCTGGAGTCTCGGGACGGTGTTGAATGAGCAGTTCTTC	CAWSLGTVLNEQFF
TRBV25-1	-	-	TRBJ1-4	TGTGCCAGCAGTGGGGGACCGACCTCAACTAATGAAAAACTGTTTTTT	CASSGGPTSTNEKLFF
TRBV10-3	-	-	TRBJ2-7	TGTGCCATCAGTGAGGGGGGCTACGAGCAGTACTTC	CAISEGGYEQYF
TRBV5-6	-	-	TRBJ1-1	TGTGCCAGAAACGAGGGGTCGGAGGGATTGGCGAACACTGAAGCTTTCTTT	CARNEGSEGLANTEAFF
TRBV5-1	-	TRBD1	TRBJ2-2	TGCGCCAGCAGCTTGGTTCAGGGGGCCGGGGAGCTGTTTTTT	CASSLVQGAGELFF
TRBV7-3	once	-	TRBJ2-4	TGTGCCAGCAGCTTATCCGGGGGAAGGGGAGCCAAAAACATTCAGTACTTC	CASSLSGGRGAKNIQYF
TRBV4-2	-	-	TRBJ1-3	TGTGCCAGCAGCCTAGGGAGTTTCCGGGACAACTCTGGAAACACCATATATTTT	CASSLGSFRDNSGNTIYF
TRBV5-1	-	TRBD1	TRBJ2-3	TGCGCCAGCAGCTTTGGACAGGACACAGATACGCAGTATTTT	CASSFGQDTDTQYF
TRBV5-1	-	-	TRBJ1-4	TGCGCCAGCAGCTTGGAGCAGGGAAATGAAAAACTGTTTTTT	CASSLEQGNEKLFF
TRBV27	-	-	TRBJ1-5	TGTGCCAGCAGCCCAGACAGTTACGGGCCCCAGCATTTT	CASSPDSYGPQHF
TRBV12-5	-	-	TRBJ2-1	TGTGCTAGTAGTACCGACACGAGCTCCTACAATGAGCAGTTCTTC	CASSTDTSSYNEQFF
TRBV5-6	once	TRBD2	TRBJ2-2	TGTGCCAGCAGCCCGATTAGCGGGGGCGTCACCGGGGAGCTGTTTTTT	CASSPISGGVTGELFF
TRBV5-1	-	TRBD1	TRBJ2-5	TGCGCCAGCAGCTTATCGTCGGGACAGGCGGAGACCCAGTACTTC	CASSLSSGQAETQYF